A single sample gave rise to the 9 T cell receptor beta chains below, sequenced in a study of blood T cell repertoires in COVID-19. TCRdb's copy holds only in-frame clones and misses some; the assay was immunoSEQ multiplex PCR. The sample has 100,000 to 150,000 clones; around 89% are singletons. The sample was peripheral blood. These TCRs come from a man aged 55 to 69 with COVID-19, enrolled during active disease.

CDR3 DNA: TGCGCCAGCAGGCCCGACAGACTGAACACTGAAGCTTTCTTT. Its translation is CASRPDRLNTEAFF. V gene TRBV5-1 combines with J gene TRBJ1-1; D might be TRBD1 (5 bases). This CDR3 is 14 amino acids long. Trimming removed 5 bases from V and 0 bases from J, with 11 bases in between. The V gene's germline CDR1 is SGHRS and CDR2 YFSETQ.

The DNA for the CDR3 is TGCAGCCTCAGGGAGGCCACTGAAGCTTTCTTT. Protein: CSLREATEAFF. The V gene is TRBV20-1, the J gene TRBJ1-1, with D possibly matching TRBD1 (5 bases). The length of the CDR3 is 11 residues. Per germline, CDR1 DFQATT and CDR2 SNEGSKA (reference sequence).

This rearrangement joins TRBV30 to TRBJ2-3; 7 bases are a match to TRBD1. The CDR3 has 14 amino acids. The junction had 10 bases not matched to a gene; V was cut back by 5 bases and J by 5 bases. CDR1 GTSNPN and CDR2 SVGIG come from the germline V gene (reference sequence). The CDR3 bases are TGTGCCTGGGTGGACAGGCCCCGAGGAGATACGCAGTATTTT. Translating gives CAWVDRPRGDTQYF.

This chain connects TRBV29-1 to TRBJ1-1; 8 nucleotides line up with TRBD1. The ends lost 7 bases at V and 1 base at J; junction bases unmatched: 2. The CDR3 has 12 residues. From germline, CDR1 is SQVTM and CDR2 ANQGSEA. CDR3 DNA: TGCAGCGCAGACAGGGGGAACACTGAAGCTTTCTTT. Translation: CSADRGNTEAFF.

V is TRBV7-2 and J is TRBJ2-3, with 8 positions matching TRBD2. The V gene's germline CDR1 is SGHTA and CDR2 FQGNSA. The length of the CDR3 is 16 residues. Germline trimming cut 5 bases from V and 5 bases from J; bases unmatched to any gene: 12. The CDR3 here is CASSQRLAPPQDTQYF. The CDR3 DNA follows: TGTGCCAGCAGCCAACGACTAGCGCCGCCCCAAGATACGCAGTATTTT.

V gene TRBV3-1 (or the pseudogene TRBV3-2) combines with J gene TRBJ2-1; TRBD2 is a possible D gene (6 bases). The CDR3 is made up of 14 amino acids. Trimming stripped 1 base from V and 3 bases from J, with 7 bases between. CDR1 and CDR2 from the germline V gene are LGHDT and YNNKEL (reference sequence). This CDR3 is CASSQVGGYNEQFF. The CDR3 region has the DNA TGTGCCAGCAGCCAAGTCGGGGGCTACAATGAGCAGTTCTTC.

This clone was found a few times. This CDR3 is also generated by other DNA sequences in the sample. V is TRBV24-1 and J is TRBJ1-1; TRBD1 aligns across 9 bases. From germline, CDR1 is KGHDR and CDR2 SFDVKD. This CDR3 is 14 amino acids long. With 5 bases clipped from V and 5 bases from J, the junction kept 5 bases outside the gene matches. Here the CDR3 DNA reads TGTGCCACCAGTGCCGGACAGGGGAATACTGAAGCTTTCTTT. This codes for CATSAGQGNTEAFF.

A remark on this clone: A read error may account for a junction end that differs from germline. The V call is TRBV6-5, the J call TRBJ1-2; no clear D. Germline V gene sequence: CDR1 MNHEY, CDR2 SVGAGI. The CDR3 is 15 amino acids. The CDR3 bases are TGTGCCAGCAGTTACAAAGGGAGCCATAACTCTGGCTACACCTTC. It translates to CASSYKGSHNSGYTF.

The rearrangement links TRBV7-2 to TRBJ1-3; TRBD1 agrees at 8 bases. The V gene end was trimmed by 5 bases and the J gene end by 6 bases; junction bases not matched to a gene: 9. Germline V CDR1 and CDR2: SGHTA, FQGNSA. The CDR3 totals 15 residues. The chain's CDR3 is CASSIRTGKENTIYF. The CDR3 DNA reads as TGTGCCAGCAGCATTAGGACAGGGAAAGAAAACACCATATATTTT.